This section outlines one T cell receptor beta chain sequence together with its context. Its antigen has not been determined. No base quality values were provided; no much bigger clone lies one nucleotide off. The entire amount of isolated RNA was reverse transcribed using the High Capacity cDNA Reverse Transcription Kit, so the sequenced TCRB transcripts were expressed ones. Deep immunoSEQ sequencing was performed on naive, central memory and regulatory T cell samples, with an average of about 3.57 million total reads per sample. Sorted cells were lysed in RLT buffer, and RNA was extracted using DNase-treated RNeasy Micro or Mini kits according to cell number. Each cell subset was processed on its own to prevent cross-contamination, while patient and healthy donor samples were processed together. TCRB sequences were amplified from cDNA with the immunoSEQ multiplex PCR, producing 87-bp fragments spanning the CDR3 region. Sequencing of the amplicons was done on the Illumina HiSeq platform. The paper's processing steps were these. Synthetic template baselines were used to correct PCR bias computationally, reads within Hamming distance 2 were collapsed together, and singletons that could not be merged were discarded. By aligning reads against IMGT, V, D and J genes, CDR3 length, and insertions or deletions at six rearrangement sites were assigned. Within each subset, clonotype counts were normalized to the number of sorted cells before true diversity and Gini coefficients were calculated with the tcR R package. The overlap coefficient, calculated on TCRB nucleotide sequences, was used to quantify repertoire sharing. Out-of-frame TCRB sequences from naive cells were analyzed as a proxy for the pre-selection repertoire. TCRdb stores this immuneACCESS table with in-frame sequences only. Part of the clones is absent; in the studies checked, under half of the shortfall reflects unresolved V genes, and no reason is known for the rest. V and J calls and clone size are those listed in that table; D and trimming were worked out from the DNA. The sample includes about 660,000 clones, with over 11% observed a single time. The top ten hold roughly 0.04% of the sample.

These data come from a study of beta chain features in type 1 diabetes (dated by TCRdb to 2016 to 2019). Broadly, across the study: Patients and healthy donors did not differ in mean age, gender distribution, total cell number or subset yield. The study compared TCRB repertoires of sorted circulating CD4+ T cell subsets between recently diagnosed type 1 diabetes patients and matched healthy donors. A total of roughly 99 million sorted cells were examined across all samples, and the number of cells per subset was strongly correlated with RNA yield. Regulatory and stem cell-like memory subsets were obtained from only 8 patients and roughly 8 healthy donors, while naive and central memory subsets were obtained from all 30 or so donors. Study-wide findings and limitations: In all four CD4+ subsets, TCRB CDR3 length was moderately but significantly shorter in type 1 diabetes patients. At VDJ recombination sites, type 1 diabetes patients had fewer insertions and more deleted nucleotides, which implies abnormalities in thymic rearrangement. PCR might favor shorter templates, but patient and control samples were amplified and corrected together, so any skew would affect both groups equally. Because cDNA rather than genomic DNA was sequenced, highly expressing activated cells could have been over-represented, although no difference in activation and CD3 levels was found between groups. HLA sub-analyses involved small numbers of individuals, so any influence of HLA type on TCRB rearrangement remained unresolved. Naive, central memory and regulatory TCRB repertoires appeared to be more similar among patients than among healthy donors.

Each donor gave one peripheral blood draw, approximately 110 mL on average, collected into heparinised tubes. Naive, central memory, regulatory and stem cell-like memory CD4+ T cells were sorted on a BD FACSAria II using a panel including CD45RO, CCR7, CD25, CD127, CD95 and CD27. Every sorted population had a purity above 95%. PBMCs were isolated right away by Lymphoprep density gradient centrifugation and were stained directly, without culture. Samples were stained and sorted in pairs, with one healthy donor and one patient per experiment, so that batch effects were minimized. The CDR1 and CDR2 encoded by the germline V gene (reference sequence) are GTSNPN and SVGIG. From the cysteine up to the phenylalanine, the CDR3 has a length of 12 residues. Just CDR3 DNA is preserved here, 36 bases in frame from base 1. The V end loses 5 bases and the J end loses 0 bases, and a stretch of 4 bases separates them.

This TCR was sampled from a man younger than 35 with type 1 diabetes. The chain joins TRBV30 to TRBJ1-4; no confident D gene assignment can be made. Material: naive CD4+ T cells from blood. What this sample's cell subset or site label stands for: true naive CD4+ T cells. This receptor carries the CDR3 CAWRSTNEKLFF. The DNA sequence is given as TGTGCCTGGCGGTCAACTAATGAAAAACTGTTTTTT.